The present T cell receptor (beta chain) was sequenced within a study of cytomegalovirus exposure and HLA in healthy donors. Use of 60 Vbeta and 13 Jbeta primers characterized the PCR. Assay: immunoSEQ multiplex PCR; the TCRdb copy retains only in-frame clones and omits some. The profile shows some 150,000 clones, 70% to 80% of them singletons. The CDR3 consists of 14 residues. Trimming at V came to 5 bases and at J to 6 bases, leaving 5 bases not matched to a gene. CDR1 SNHLY and CDR2 FYNNEI come from the germline V gene. Sequencing was carried out using PBMCs. This chain joins TRBV2 and TRBJ2-2; 8 bases line up with TRBD1. The receptor was isolated from a man in his sixties in good health and CMV-seronegative. The CDR3 nucleotides are TGTGCCAGCAGTCTAGACAGGGGCCCCGGGGAGCTGTTTTTT. Protein: CASSLDRGPGELFF.